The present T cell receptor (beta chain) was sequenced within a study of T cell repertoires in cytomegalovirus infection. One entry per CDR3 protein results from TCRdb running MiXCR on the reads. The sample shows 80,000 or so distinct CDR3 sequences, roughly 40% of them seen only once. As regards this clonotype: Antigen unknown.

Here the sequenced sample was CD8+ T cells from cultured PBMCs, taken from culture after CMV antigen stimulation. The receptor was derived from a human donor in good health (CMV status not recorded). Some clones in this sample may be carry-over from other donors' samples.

CDR3 sequence reads: CASSSTTRRNEQFF. For the CDR3, the DNA is TGTGCCAGCAGCTCAACGACTAGGAGGAATGAGCAGTTCTTC. The chain couples TRBV7-9 to TRBJ2-1; maybe TRBD2 (6 bases). V gave up 4 bases and J gave up 7 bases, with 14 bases separating them. The CDR3 covers 14 residues. In germline, CDR1 is SEHNR, CDR2 FQNEAQ (reference sequence).